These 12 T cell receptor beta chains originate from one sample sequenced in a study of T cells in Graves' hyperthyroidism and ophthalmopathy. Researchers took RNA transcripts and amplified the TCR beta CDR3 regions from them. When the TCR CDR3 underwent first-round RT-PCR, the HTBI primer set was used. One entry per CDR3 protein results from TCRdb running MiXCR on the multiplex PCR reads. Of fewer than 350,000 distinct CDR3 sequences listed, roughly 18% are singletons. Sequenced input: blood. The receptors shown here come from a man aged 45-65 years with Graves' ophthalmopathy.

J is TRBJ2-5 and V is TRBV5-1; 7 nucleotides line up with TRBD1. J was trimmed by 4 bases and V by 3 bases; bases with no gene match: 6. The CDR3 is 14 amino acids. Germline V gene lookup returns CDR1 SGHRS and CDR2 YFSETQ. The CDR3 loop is CASSWEGGIETQYF. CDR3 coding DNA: TGCGCCAGCAGCTGGGAAGGGGGCATAGAGACCCAGTACTTC.

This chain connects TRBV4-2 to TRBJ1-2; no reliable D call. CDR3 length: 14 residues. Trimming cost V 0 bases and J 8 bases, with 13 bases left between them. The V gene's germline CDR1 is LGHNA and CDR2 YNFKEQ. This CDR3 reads CASSQEVLGSGYTF. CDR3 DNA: TGTGCCAGCAGCCAAGAGGTCCTGGGGAGCGGCTACACCTTC.

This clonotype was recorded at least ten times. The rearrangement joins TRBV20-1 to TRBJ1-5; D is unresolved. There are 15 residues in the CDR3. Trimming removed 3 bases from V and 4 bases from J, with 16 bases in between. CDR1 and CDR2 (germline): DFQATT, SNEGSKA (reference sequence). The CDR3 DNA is TGCAGTGCTAGCTTGATCTGGGAGGAGAATCAGCCCCAGCATTTT. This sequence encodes CSASLIWEENQPQHF.

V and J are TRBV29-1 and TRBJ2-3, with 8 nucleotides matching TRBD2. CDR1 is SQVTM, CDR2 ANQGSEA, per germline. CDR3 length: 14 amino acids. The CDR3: CIPKIGLAGDTQYF. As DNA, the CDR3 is TGCATTCCCAAGATAGGGCTAGCGGGAGATACGCAGTATTTT.

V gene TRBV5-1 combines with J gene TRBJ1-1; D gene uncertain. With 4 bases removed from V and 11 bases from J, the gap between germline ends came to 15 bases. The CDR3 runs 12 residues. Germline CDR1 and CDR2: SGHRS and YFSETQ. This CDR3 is CASSLLAERAFF. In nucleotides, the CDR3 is TGCGCCAGCAGCCTACTAGCCGAAAGGGCTTTCTTT.

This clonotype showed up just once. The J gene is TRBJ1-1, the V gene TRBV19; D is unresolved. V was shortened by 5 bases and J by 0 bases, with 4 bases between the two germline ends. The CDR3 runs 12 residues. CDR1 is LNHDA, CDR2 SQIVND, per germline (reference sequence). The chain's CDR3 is CASSWLNTEAFF. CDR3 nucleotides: TGTGCCAGTAGTTGGCTGAACACTGAAGCTTTCTTT.

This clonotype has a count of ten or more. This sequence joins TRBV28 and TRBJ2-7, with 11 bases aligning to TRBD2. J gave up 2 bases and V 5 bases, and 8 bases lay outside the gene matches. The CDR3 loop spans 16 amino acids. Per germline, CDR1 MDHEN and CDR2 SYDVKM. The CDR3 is CASSPPGTSGAYEQYF. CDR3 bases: TGTGCCAGCAGTCCCCCAGGGACTAGCGGAGCCTACGAGCAGTACTTC.

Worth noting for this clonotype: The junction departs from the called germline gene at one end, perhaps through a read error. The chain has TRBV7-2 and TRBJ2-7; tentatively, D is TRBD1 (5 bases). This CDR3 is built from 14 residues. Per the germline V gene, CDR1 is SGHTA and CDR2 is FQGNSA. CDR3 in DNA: TGTGCCAGCAGCTTAAACTCCTGGGGCTACGAGCGGTACTTC. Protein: CASSLNSWGYERYF.

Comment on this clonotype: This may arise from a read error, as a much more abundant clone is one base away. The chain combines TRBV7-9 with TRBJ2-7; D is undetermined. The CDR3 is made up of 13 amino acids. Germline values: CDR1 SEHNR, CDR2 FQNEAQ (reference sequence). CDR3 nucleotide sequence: TGTGCCAGCTGCTTAGGTGGGGATGCCGAGCAGTACTTC. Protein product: CASCLGGDAEQYF.

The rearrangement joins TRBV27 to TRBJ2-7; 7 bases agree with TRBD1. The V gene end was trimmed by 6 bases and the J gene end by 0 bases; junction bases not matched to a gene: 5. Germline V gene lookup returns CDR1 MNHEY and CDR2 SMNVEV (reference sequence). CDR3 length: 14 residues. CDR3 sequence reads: CASRQGLSSYEQYF. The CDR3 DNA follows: TGTGCCAGCAGACAGGGGCTAAGCTCCTACGAGCAGTACTTC.

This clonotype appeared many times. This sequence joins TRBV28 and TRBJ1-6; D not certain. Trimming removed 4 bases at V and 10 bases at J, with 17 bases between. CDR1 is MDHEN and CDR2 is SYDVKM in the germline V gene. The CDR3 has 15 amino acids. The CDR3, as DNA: TGTGCCAGCAGTTCGGGTAGTGGCGGGCTCTCACCCCTCCACTTT. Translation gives CASSSGSGGLSPLHF.

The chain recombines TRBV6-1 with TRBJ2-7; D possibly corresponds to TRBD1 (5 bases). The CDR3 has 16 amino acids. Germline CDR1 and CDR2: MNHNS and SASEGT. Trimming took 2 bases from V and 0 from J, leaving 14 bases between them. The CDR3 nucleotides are TGTGCCAGCAGTGAATCGATTACCAGGGTCTCCTACGAGCAGTACTTC. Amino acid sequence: CASSESITRVSYEQYF.